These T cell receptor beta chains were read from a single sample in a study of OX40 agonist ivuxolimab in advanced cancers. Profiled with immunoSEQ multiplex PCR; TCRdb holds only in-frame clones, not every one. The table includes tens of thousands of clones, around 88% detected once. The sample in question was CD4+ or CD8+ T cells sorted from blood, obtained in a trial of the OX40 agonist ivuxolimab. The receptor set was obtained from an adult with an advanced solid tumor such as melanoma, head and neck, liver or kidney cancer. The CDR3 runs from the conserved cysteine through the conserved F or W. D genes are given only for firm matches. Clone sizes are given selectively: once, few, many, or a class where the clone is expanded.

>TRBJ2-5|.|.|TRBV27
TGTGCCAGCAGGCTACAGGGAGTAGGGGAGACCCAGTACTTC
CASRLQGVGETQYF
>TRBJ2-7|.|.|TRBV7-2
TGTGCCAGCAGCTTAAATTACGGGTTCAGGGAGCAGTACTTC
CASSLNYGFREQYF
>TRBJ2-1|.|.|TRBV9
TGTGCCAGCAGCGTAGAGGCTCGATCCTACAATGAGCAGTTCTTC
CASSVEARSYNEQFF
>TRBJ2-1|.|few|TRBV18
TGTGCCAGCTCAGGGGACCTAAATGAGCAGTTCTTC
CASSGDLNEQFF
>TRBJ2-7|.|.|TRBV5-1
TGCGCCAGCAGCTTGGGTCGGGGGGCGGACGAGCAGTACTTC
CASSLGRGADEQYF
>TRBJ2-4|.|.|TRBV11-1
TGTGCCAGCAGCTTAGGGGCAGGGATAGTCCAAAACATTCAGTACTTC
CASSLGAGIVQNIQYF
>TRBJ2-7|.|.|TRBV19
TGTGCCAGTAGTACCGGACGTAACAACGAGCAGTACTTC
CASSTGRNNEQYF
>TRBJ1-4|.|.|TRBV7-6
TGTGCCAGCAGCTTAGGGACAGATTATGCAACTAATGAAAAACTGTTTTTT
CASSLGTDYATNEKLFF
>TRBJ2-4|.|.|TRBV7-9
TGTGCCAGCAGCAGCGAGAGAGTTAAAAACATTCAGTACTTC
CASSSERVKNIQYF
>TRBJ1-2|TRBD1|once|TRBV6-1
TGTGCCAGCAGTGAAGTCGGGACAGGAACCTCGTATGGCTACACCTTC
CASSEVGTGTSYGYTF
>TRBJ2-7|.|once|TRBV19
TGTGCCAGTAGTATATCGGGGGCTGCCAGCGAGCAGTACTTC
CASSISGAASEQYF
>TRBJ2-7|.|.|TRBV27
TGTGCCAGCAGTTTCCCAGGGGGGAGAGAGCAGTACTTC
CASSFPGGREQYF
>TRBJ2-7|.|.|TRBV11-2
TGTGCCAGCAGCCCATCAGGGAACGAGCAGTACTTC
CASSPSGNEQYF
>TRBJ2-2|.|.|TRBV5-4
TGTGCCAGCAGCTCCGGGGTGAACACCGGGGAGCTGTTTTTT
CASSSGVNTGELFF